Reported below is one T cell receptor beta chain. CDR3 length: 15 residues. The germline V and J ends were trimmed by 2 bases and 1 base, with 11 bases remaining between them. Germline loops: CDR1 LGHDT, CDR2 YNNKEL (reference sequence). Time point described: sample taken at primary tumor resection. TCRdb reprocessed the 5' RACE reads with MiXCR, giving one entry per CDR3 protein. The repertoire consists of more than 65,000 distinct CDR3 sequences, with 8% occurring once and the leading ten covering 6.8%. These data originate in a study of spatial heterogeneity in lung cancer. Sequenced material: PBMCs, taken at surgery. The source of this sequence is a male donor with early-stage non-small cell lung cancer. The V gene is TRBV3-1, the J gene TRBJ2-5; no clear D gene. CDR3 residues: CASSQKVALQETQYF. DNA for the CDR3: TGTGCCAGCAGCCAAAAGGTGGCTCTCCAAGAGACCCAGTACTTC.